What follows are 18 T cell receptor beta chains derived from one specimen sequenced in a study of response to subunit inactivated influenza vaccine. TCRdb used MiXCR to reprocess the RT-PCR reads, holding one entry per CDR3 protein. The sample contains about 520,000 distinct CDR3 sequences, 6.5% to 8% of which appear only once. The material sequenced was PBMCs from blood, taken roughly 24 months after vaccination. These receptors were collected from a man between 50 and 75 years old who received an inactivated influenza vaccine.

This clonotype was counted only a few times. One end of the junction is discordant with germline, which a read error may explain. This chain links TRBV20-1 with TRBJ1-5; D uncertain. This CDR3 is built from 16 residues. Germline CDR1 is DFQATT and CDR2 is SNEGSKA (reference sequence). CDR3 bases: TGCTGTGCTAGAGTACCCAGAGGTGGTAGCAATCAGCCCCAGCATTTT. Translated: CCARVPRGGSNQPQHF.

This clonotype was detected many times. This chain uses TRBV5-1 with TRBJ1-2, with D unresolved. V lost 1 base to trimming and J lost 4 bases, with 11 bases between them. The length of the CDR3 is 14 residues. Germline V gene data show CDR1 as SGHRS and CDR2 as YFSETQ. This chain's CDR3 is CASSLYYTSYGYTF. For the CDR3, the DNA is TGCGCCAGCAGCTTGTATTATACTTCCTATGGCTACACCTTC. Full variable domain (missing parts from reference TRBV5-1 and TRBJ1-2): KAGVTQTPRYLIKTRGQQVTLSCSPISGHRSVSWYQQTPGQGLQFLFEYFSETQRNKGNFPGRFSGRQFSNSRSEMNVSTLELGDSALYLCASSLYYTSYGYTFGSGTRLTVV.

This clonotype was counted at least ten times. The chain employs TRBV20-1 and TRBJ2-3; TRBD1 is a possible D gene (5 bases). Trimming cost V 2 bases and J 4 bases, with 7 bases left between them. CDR1 is DFQATT, CDR2 SNEGSKA, per germline (reference sequence). This CDR3 is built from 12 residues. In nucleotides, the CDR3 is TGCAGTGCTAGACCAGGGCCAGATACGCAGTATTTT. As protein: CSARPGPDTQYF.

There are a few counts of this clonotype. The chain links TRBV27 to TRBJ2-7; the D gene could be TRBD1 or TRBD2 (6 bases each). The V end lost 4 bases, the J end lost 0 bases, and 19 bases lay between the germline ends. Germline V lookup: CDR1 MNHEY, CDR2 SMNVEV (reference sequence). The length of the CDR3 is 17 residues. Written as DNA, the CDR3 is TGTGCCAGCAGTTCCTTAAGCGGGCAGGGGCCCTCCTACGAGCAGTACTTC. Protein: CASSSLSGQGPSYEQYF.

The CDR3 here is CSATQRDRVTDTQYF. Here the CDR3 DNA reads TGCAGTGCTACACAACGGGACAGGGTAACAGATACGCAGTATTTT. The J gene is TRBJ2-3, the V gene TRBV20-1; 9 nucleotides match TRBD1. Germline-derived CDR1 and CDR2 are DFQATT and SNEGSKA (reference sequence). The length of the CDR3 is 15 residues. The ends lost 4 bases at V and 3 bases at J; junction bases unmatched: 8.

The table lists this clonotype with many counts. V and J are TRBV4-1 and TRBJ2-1; no clear D gene. This CDR3 has 14 amino acids. CDR1 and CDR2 (germline): MGHRA, YSYEKL. Deletions cut 0 bases from V and 8 bases from J, with 11 bases between. In DNA form, the CDR3 reads TGCGCCAGCAGCCAAGAGGAGACTGTTCATGAGCAGTTCTTC. Translating it yields CASSQEETVHEQFF.

This clonotype was found many times. The DNA for the CDR3 is TGTGCCAGCAGCTTAGCTCAAAACTCCTACAATGAGCAGTTCTTC. This codes for CASSLAQNSYNEQFF. J is TRBJ2-1 and V is TRBV7-2; no clear D gene. The CDR3 totals 15 residues. With 0 bases removed from V and 0 bases from J, the gap between germline ends came to 6 bases. The V gene's germline CDR1 is SGHTA and CDR2 FQGNSA.

In its sample, this clonotype was seen many times. The rearrangement links TRBV6-5 to TRBJ2-7; either TRBD1 or TRBD2 may supply D (5 bases each). V was shortened by 0 bases and J by 1 base, with 10 bases between the two germline ends. The germline V gene encodes CDR1 MNHEY and CDR2 SVGAGI. The CDR3 runs 15 residues. The CDR3 region is CASSYSWDESYEQYF. CDR3 DNA: TGTGCCAGCAGTTACTCCTGGGACGAGTCCTACGAGCAGTACTTC.

The genes are TRBV28 and TRBJ2-1; TRBD2 matches 7 bases. The ends lost 2 bases at V and 14 bases at J; junction bases unmatched: 12. CDR1 is MDHEN, CDR2 SYDVKM, per germline. The CDR3 has 14 amino acids. CDR3 nucleotide sequence: TGTGCCAGCAGTTTACCCCTGACTAGCTCTATGGAGTTCTTC. The encoded protein is CASSLPLTSSMEFF.

The rearrangement joins TRBV20-1 to TRBJ2-3; the match to TRBD2 covers 8 bases. Germline loops: CDR1 DFQATT, CDR2 SNEGSKA (reference sequence). The CDR3 runs 15 residues. The V gene end was trimmed by 5 bases and the J gene end by 3 bases; junction bases not matched to a gene: 10. CDR3 in DNA: TGCAGTGCTGACAATAGCGGGATTAGAACAGATACGCAGTATTTT. Its protein product is CSADNSGIRTDTQYF.

The chain uses TRBV7-9 and TRBJ2-2; D remains ambiguous. CDR3 length: 13 amino acids. CDR1 and CDR2 from the germline V gene are SEHNR and FQNEAQ (reference sequence). V was shortened by 7 bases and J by 6 bases, with 12 bases between the two germline ends. The CDR3 reads CASTALQPGELFF. Here the CDR3 DNA reads TGTGCCAGCACCGCCCTACAGCCCGGGGAGCTGTTTTTT.

The rearrangement joins TRBV9 to TRBJ2-5; tentative D call: TRBD1 (5 bases). The germline gives CDR1 SGDLS, CDR2 YYNGEE. CDR3 length equals 16 residues. The V and J ends lost 1 base and 5 bases respectively, with 18 bases between them. CDR3 protein: CASSVSITGVQETQYF. CDR3 coding DNA: TGTGCCAGCAGCGTATCAATTACAGGTGTACAGGAGACCCAGTACTTC.

This clonotype was detected many times. V and J are TRBV3-1 and TRBJ2-7; D is uncertain. The CDR3 runs 11 residues. V was pared by 3 bases and J by 3 bases, with 3 bases between. Germline V gives CDR1 LGHDT, CDR2 YNNKEL (reference sequence). The CDR3 coding sequence is TGTGCCAGCAGCCATGGCTACGAGCAGTACTTC. Its translation is CASSHGYEQYF.

This clonotype was counted a few times. This sequence joins TRBV4-2 and TRBJ2-7, with a possible D match to TRBD1 (6 bases). Germline CDR1 LGHNA, CDR2 YNFKEQ. V was pared by 1 base and J by 6 bases, with 13 bases between. This CDR3 has 14 amino acids. The chain's CDR3 is CASSQAGERSEQYF. In DNA form, the CDR3 reads TGTGCCAGCAGCCAAGCAGGGGAGAGGAGCGAGCAGTACTTC.

This chain uses TRBV4-1 with TRBJ2-4; no firm D call. CDR3 length: 19 residues. V gave up 0 bases and J gave up 0 bases, with 18 bases separating them. CDR1 and CDR2 (germline): MGHRA, YSYEKL. This chain's CDR3 is CASSQERQEIRTAKNIQYF. CDR3 in DNA: TGCGCCAGCAGCCAAGAGCGGCAGGAGATTCGAACAGCCAAAAACATTCAGTACTTC.

This clonotype appeared a few times. The chain couples TRBV30 to TRBJ2-2; D not certain. CDR3 length: 13 amino acids. V was clipped by 2 bases and J by 4 bases, with 8 bases between them. The germline V gene encodes CDR1 GTSNPN and CDR2 SVGIG (reference sequence). DNA of the CDR3: TGTGCCTGGAGTAGAGTTTTCACCGGGGAGCTGTTTTTT. Protein sequence: CAWSRVFTGELFF. The whole variable domain, remainder taken from reference TRBV30 and TRBJ2-2, is SQTIHQWPATLVQPVGSPLSLECTVEGTSNPNLYWYRQAAGRGLQLLFYSVGIGQISSEVPQNLSASRPQDRQFILSSKKLLLSDSGFYLCAWSRVFTGELFFGEGSRLTVL.

The chain carries TRBV15 and TRBJ2-2; TRBD1 matches 7 bases. V was clipped by 4 bases and J by 1 base; unmatched bases: 6. The CDR3 consists of 16 residues. Germline CDR1 reads LNHNV; CDR2 reads YYDKDF (reference sequence). The CDR3 protein is CATSTQTGLNTGELFF. CDR3 coding DNA: TGTGCCACCAGCACCCAGACAGGGTTGAACACCGGGGAGCTGTTTTTT.

This clonotype occurred a few times. The J gene is TRBJ1-6, the V gene TRBV20-1, with D uncertain. The CDR3 contains 12 residues. Germline loops: CDR1 DFQATT, CDR2 SNEGSKA (reference sequence). V was trimmed by 5 bases and J by 7 bases, leaving 9 bases between them. The CDR3 spells CSAADGNSPLHF. The DNA of the CDR3 is TGCAGTGCTGCCGACGGGAATTCACCCCTCCACTTT.